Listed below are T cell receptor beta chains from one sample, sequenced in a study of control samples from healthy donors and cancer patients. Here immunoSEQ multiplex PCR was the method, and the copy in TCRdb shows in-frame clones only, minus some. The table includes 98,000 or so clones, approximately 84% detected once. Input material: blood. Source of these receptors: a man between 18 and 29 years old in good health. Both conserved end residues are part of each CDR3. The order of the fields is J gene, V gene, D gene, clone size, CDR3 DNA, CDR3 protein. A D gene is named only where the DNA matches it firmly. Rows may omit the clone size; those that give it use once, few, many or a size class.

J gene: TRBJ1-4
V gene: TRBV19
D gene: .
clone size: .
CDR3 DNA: TGTGCCAGTAGTCCGAGACTTAATGAAAAACTGTTTTTT
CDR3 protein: CASSPRLNEKLFF

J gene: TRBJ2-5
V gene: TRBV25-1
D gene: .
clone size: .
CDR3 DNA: TGTGCCAGCAGTGCGCAGGGGTTGGTAGAGACCCAGTACTTC
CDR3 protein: CASSAQGLVETQYF

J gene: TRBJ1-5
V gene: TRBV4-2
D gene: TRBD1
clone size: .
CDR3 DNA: TGTGCCAGCAGCCAAGATGACAGGGGGACGAGGCAGCCCCAGCATTTT
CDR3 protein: CASSQDDRGTRQPQHF

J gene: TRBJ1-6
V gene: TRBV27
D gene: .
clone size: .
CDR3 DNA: TGTGCCAGCAGCGAGACCGGACAGAATTATAATTCACCCCTCCACTTT
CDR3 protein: CASSETGQNYNSPLHF

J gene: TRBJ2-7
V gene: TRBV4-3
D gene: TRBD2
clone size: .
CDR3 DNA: TGCGCCAGCAGCCAAGCTAGCGTCCGGACTAGCGGGGGGGCGAAAATCTACGAGCAGTACTTC
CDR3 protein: CASSQASVRTSGGAKIYEQYF

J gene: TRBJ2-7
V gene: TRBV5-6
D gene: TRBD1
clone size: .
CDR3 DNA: TGTGCCAGCAGCTTAAGGGACAGGTGGGGCCCCTCTTACGAGCAGTACTTC
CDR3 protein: CASSLRDRWGPSYEQYF

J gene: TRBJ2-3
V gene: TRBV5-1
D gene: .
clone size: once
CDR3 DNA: TGCGCCAGCAGCTTGAGTCTCAGGGAGTGGGGGAGCACAGATACGCAGTATTTT
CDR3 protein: CASSLSLREWGSTDTQYF

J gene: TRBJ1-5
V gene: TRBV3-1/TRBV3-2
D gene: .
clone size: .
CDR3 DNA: TGTGCCAGCAGCCAAGTGAGTAATCAGCCCCAGCATTTT
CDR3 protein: CASSQVSNQPQHF

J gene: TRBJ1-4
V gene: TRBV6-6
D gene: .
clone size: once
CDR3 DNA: TGTGCCAGCAGCTCCGGTGAAAAACTGTTTTTT
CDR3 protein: CASSSGEKLFF

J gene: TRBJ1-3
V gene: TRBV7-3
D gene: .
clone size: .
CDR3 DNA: TGTGCCAGCAGCTTATTCGCAGGGACCAGCTCTGGAAACACCATATATTTT
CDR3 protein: CASSLFAGTSSGNTIYF

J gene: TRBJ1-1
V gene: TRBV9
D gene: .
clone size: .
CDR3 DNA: TGTGCCAGCAGCGTAGATTTGGGGAACACTGAAGCTTTCTTT
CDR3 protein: CASSVDLGNTEAFF

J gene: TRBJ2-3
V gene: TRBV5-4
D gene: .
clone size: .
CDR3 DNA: TGTGCCAGCAGCTGGGCATCCCCAGATACGCAGTATTTT
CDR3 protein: CASSWASPDTQYF

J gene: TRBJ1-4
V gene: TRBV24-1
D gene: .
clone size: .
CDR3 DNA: TGTGCCACCAGTGATTTGCCCCCGACAGGATTAAACGAAAAACTGTTTTTT
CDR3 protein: CATSDLPPTGLNEKLFF

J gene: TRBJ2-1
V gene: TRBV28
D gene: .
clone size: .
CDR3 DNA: TGTGCCAGCAGTTTATGGAGGGTCTCCTACAATGAGCAGTTCTTC
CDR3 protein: CASSLWRVSYNEQFF

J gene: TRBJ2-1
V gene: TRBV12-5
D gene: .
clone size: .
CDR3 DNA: TGTGCTAGTGGTTTCCAAGACAGGGAGCAGTTCTTC
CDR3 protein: CASGFQDREQFF

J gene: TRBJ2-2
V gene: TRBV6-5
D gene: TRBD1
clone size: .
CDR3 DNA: TGTGCCAGCACGGGGCAGGGGGTTAACACCGGGGAGCTGTTTTTT
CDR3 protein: CASTGQGVNTGELFF

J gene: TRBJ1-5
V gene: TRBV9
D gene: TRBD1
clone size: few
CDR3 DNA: TGTGCCAGCAGCGTAGTAGAGGGGGCCTCCAATCAGCCCCAGCATTTT
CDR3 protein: CASSVVEGASNQPQHF

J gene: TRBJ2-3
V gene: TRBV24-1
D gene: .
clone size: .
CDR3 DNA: TGTGCCACCAGTGATGATACCAGGGCGAGAGATACGCAGTATTTT
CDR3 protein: CATSDDTRARDTQYF